This entry features one TCR beta chain sequence. What it recognizes is unknown. V lost 3 bases to trimming and J lost 0 bases, with 5 bases between them. Germline loops: CDR1 SGHDN, CDR2 FVKESK. The CDR3 is 13 residues long. The data derive from a study of a mutant IDH1 vaccine in newly diagnosed glioma. Study background: There were eight vaccinations for patients, given in weeks 1, 3, 5, 7, 11, 15, 19 and 23. Vaccination followed radiotherapy alone by 4-6 weeks, or accompanied temozolomide cycles. Treated patients, averaging roughly 40 years, were 62.5% male and roughly 40% female. Regarding the study as a whole: Apparently, pseudoprogression bore no relation to changes among the top peripheral T cell clonotypes.

This table comes from immunoSEQ multiplex PCR, and its TCRdb copy is limited to in-frame clones, with some not included. The sample has 20,000 to 25,000 clones, almost 85% seen once. The time point denotes: week 23, last vaccination. All doses held 300 ug of mutant IDH1 20-mer peptide, with topical imiquimod. The chain links TRBV14 to TRBJ1-1; a possible D gene is TRBD1 (5 bases). Source: PBMCs, taken from a glioma patient whose treatment included an IDH1 peptide vaccine. This clonotype originated in a man in his thirties or forties with glioma. The CDR3: CASSQDMNTEAFF. The CDR3 DNA reads as TGTGCCAGCAGCCAGGACATGAACACTGAAGCTTTCTTT.